The 6 T cell receptor beta chains presented below share a single source sample, sequenced in a study of cytomegalovirus exposure and HLA in healthy donors. Sequenced by immunoSEQ multiplex PCR; TCRdb stores in-frame clones only, minus some. The data show a few hundred thousand clones, with 75% to 90% seen just once and around 0.8% held by the top ten. Sequenced sample: PBMCs. The receptors come from a woman aged 18-29 years in good health and CMV-seronegative.

The rearrangement joins TRBV9 to TRBJ2-2; a possible D gene is TRBD1 (6 bases). Per the germline V gene, CDR1 is SGDLS and CDR2 is YYNGEE. CDR3 size: 14 residues. The V and J ends lost 7 bases and 3 bases respectively, with 13 bases between them. CDR3 sequence (DNA): TGTGCCAGCTCACAGGGTACCTACACCGGGGAGCTGTTTTTT. Its protein is CASSQGTYTGELFF. The full variable domain, rest sourced from reference TRBV9 and TRBJ2-2, is DSGVTQTPKHLITATGQRVTLRCSPRSGDLSVYWYQQSLDQGLQFLIQYYNGEERAKGNILERFSAQQFPDLHSELNLSSLELGDSALYFCASSQGTYTGELFFGEGSRLTVL.

This clone was counted a few times. The rearrangement joins TRBV11-2 to TRBJ2-7, with D unclear. The ends were cut back, 8 bases at V and 6 bases at J, with 8 bases in the middle. From germline, CDR1 is SGHAT and CDR2 FQNNGV. The CDR3 has 10 amino acids. As DNA, the CDR3 is TGTGCCAGCTCCGTCCGCGAGCAGTACTTC. Translation gives CASSVREQYF.

A note on this clone: The junction shows a germline mismatch at one end, possibly a read error. V usage is TRBV27 and J usage is TRBJ1-2; 7 bases align to TRBD1. CDR1 is MNHEY, CDR2 SMNVEV, per germline (reference sequence). The CDR3 totals 14 residues. The CDR3 bases are TGTGCCGGCAGCCGCGGACAGGAACGCGGTGGCTACACCTTC. It yields the protein CAGSRGQERGGYTF.

This clone was seen a single time. The chain combines TRBV7-8 with TRBJ2-5; perhaps TRBD2 as D (7 bases). Germline CDR1 is SGHVS and CDR2 is FQNEAQ. The CDR3 consists of 15 residues. V was cut by 1 base and J by 5 bases, with 14 bases left in between. DNA of the CDR3: TGTGCCAGCAGCTTAGAACGGGGGGCTGGGGAGACCCAGTACTTC. It yields the protein CASSLERGAGETQYF.

This rearrangement joins TRBV7-9 to TRBJ1-1; the D is unclear. The CDR3 sequence is 15 residues long. CDR1 and CDR2 (germline): SEHNR, FQNEAQ (reference sequence). Trimming cost V 0 bases and J 1 base, with 9 bases left between them. As DNA, the CDR3 is TGTGCCAGCAGCTTAGCGCATACAGCGAACACTGAAGCTTTCTTT. Amino acid sequence: CASSLAHTANTEAFF.

This rearrangement joins TRBV28 to TRBJ2-1, with 7 bases matching TRBD2. There are 16 residues in the CDR3. CDR1 is MDHEN and CDR2 is SYDVKM in the germline V gene. J was trimmed by 9 bases and V by 5 bases; bases with no gene match: 16. CDR3 amino acids: CASSALADEITSEQFF. The CDR3 coding sequence is TGTGCCAGCAGTGCCCTAGCGGACGAAATTACAAGTGAGCAGTTCTTC. Complete variable domain (other parts from reference TRBV28 and TRBJ2-1): DVKVTQSSRYLVKRTGEKVFLECVQDMDHENMFWYRQDPGLGLRLIYFSYDVKMKEKGDIPEGYSVSREKKERFSLILESASTNQTSMYLCASSALADEITSEQFFGPGTRLTVL.